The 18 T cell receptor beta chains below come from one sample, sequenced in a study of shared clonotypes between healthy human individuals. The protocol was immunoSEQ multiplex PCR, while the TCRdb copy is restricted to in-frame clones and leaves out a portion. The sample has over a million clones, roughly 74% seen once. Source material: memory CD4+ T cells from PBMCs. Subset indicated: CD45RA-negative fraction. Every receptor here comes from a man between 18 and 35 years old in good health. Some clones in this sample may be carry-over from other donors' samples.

CDR3 sequence: CASSEGGWGAEQYF. CDR3 bases: TGTGCCAGCAGTGAAGGTGGGTGGGGGGCCGAGCAGTACTTC. The chain is built from TRBV6-1 and TRBJ2-7, with D perhaps TRBD1 or TRBD2 (6 bases each). The CDR3 runs to 14 residues. Per the germline V gene, CDR1 is MNHNS and CDR2 is SASEGT. V dropped 1 base and J dropped 6 bases, with 13 bases sitting between them.

The CDR3 loop reads CASSEYRFYF. The CDR3 DNA reads TGTGCCAGCAGTGAATACAGGTTCTACTTC. This chain joins TRBV6-1 and TRBJ2-7, with D maybe TRBD1 (5 bases). From germline, CDR1 is MNHNS and CDR2 SASEGT. The CDR3 has 10 amino acids. Trimming took off 2 bases at V and 13 bases at J, with 9 bases between the two ends.

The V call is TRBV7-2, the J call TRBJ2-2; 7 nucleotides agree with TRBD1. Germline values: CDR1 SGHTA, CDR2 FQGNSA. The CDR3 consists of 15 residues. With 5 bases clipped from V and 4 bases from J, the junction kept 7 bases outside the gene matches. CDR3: CASSPAAGGTGELFF. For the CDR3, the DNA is TGTGCCAGCAGCCCCGCGGCAGGGGGCACCGGGGAGCTGTTTTTT.

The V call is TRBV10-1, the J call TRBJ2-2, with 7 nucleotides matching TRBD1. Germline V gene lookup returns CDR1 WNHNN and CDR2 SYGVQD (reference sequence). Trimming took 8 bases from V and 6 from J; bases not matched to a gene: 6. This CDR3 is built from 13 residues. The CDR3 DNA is TGCGCCAGCGGGAGACAGGGTTCCGGGGAGCTGTTTTTT. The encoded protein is CASGRQGSGELFF.

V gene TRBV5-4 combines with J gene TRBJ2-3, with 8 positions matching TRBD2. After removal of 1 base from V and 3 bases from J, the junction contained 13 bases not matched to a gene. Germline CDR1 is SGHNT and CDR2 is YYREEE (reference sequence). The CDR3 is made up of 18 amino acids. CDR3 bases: TGTGCCAGCAGCTTGAGGGGGAGAGCGGGAGTTGGGACAGATACGCAGTATTTT. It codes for CASSLRGRAGVGTDTQYF.

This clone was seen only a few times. CDR3 bases: TGTGCCAGCAGCAGACGACTAGCGGGAGATGAGCAGTTCTTC. This encodes CASSRRLAGDEQFF. The chain carries TRBV9 and TRBJ2-1; TRBD2 aligns across 12 bases. The CDR3 is 14 amino acids. V trimming: 4 bases; J trimming: 8 bases; junction bases outside the gene matches: 4. Germline V gene data show CDR1 as SGDLS and CDR2 as YYNGEE.

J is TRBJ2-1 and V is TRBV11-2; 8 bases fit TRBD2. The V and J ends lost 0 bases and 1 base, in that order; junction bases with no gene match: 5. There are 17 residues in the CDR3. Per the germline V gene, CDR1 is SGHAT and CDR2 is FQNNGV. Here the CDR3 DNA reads TGTGCCAGCAGCTTAGATCCGGGCGGGAGGTCCTACAATGAGCAGTTCTTC. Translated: CASSLDPGGRSYNEQFF.

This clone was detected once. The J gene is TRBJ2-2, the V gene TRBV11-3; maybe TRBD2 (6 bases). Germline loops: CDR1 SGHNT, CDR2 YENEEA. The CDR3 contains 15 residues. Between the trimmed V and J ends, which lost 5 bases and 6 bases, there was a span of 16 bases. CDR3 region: CASSPGVLEAGELFF. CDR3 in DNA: TGTGCCAGCAGCCCGGGGGTCTTGGAGGCCGGGGAGCTGTTTTTT. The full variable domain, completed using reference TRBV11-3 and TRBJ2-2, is EAGVVQSPRYKIIEKKQPVAFWCNPISGHNTLYWYLQNLGQGPELLIRYENEEAVDDSQLPKDRFSAERLKGVDSTLKIQPAELGDSAVYLCASSPGVLEAGELFFGEGSRLTVL.

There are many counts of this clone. The CDR3 here is CASTEKGLAAGEQYF. CDR3 nucleotides: TGTGCCAGCACCGAGAAAGGACTAGCGGCCGGCGAGCAGTACTTC. The V and J genes are TRBV7-6 and TRBJ2-7, with TRBD2 identical over 10 bases. The CDR3 runs to 15 residues. Per germline, CDR1 SGHVS and CDR2 FNYEAQ. J lost 6 bases, V lost 7 bases, and 12 bases had no gene match.

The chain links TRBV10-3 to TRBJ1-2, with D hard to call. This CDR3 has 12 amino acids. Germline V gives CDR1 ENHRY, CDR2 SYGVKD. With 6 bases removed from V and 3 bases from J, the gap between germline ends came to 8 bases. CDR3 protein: CAIREQDYGYTF. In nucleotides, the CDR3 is TGTGCCATCAGAGAGCAAGACTATGGCTACACCTTC.

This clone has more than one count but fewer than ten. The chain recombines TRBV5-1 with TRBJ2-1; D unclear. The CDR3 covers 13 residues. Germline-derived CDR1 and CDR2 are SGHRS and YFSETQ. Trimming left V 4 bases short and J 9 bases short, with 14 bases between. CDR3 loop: CASSPWSFGEQFF. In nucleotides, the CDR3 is TGCGCCAGCAGCCCCTGGAGTTTTGGTGAGCAGTTCTTC.

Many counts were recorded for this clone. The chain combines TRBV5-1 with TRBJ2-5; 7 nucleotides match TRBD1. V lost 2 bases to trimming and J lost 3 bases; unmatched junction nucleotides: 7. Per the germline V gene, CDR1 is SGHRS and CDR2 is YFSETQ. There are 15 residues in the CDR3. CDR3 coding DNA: TGCGCCAGCAGCTTCCCTGGGACAGCTAAAGAGACCCAGTACTTC. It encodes CASSFPGTAKETQYF.

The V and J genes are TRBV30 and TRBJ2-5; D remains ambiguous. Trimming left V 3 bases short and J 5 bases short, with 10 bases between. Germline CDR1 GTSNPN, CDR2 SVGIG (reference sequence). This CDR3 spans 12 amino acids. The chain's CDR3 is CAWSAQSETQYF. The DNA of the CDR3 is TGTGCCTGGAGCGCTCAGTCGGAGACCCAGTACTTC.

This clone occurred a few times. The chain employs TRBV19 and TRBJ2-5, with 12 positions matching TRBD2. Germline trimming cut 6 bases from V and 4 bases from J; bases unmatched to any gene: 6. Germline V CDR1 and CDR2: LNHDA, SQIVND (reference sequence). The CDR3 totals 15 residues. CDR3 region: CASRTTSGRGETQYF. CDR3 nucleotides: TGTGCCAGTAGAACGACTAGCGGGAGAGGAGAGACCCAGTACTTC.

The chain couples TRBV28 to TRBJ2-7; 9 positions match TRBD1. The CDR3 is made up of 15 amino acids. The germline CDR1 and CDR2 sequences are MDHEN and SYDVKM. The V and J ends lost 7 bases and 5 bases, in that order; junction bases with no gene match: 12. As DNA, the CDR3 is TGTGCCAGCACCATGAGGGGACAGGGTCACAACGAGCAGTACTTC. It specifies CASTMRGQGHNEQYF.

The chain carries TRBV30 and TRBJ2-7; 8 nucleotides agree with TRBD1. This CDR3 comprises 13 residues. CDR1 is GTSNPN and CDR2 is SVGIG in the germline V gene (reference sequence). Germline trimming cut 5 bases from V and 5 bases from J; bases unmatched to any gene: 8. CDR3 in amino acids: CAWCGDRRNEQYF. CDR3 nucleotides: TGTGCCTGGTGCGGGGACAGGAGGAACGAGCAGTACTTC.

The CDR3 protein is CATAPGRPGTDTQYF. CDR3 coding DNA: TGTGCCACCGCGCCCGGGCGACCTGGCACAGATACGCAGTATTTT. The chain joins TRBV15 to TRBJ2-3, with unresolved D. The V end lost 8 bases, the J end lost 1 base, and 16 bases lay between the germline ends. CDR3 length: 15 residues. Germline CDR1 LNHNV, CDR2 YYDKDF (reference sequence).

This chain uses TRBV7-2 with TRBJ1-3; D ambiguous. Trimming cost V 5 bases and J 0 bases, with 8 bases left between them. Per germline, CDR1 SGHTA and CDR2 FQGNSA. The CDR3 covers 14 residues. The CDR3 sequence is CASSRQSSGNTIYF. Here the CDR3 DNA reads TGTGCCAGCAGCCGTCAGTCCTCTGGAAACACCATATATTTT.